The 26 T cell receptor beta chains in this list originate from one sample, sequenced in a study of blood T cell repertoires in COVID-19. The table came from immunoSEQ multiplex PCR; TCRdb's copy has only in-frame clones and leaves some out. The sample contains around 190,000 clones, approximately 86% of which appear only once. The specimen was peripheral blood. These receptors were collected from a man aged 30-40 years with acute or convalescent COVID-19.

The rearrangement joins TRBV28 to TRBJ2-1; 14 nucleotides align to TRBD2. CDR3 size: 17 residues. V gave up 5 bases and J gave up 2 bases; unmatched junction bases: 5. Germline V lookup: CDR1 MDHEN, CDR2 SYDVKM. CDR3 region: CASSTTSGRGPYNEQFF. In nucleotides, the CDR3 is TGTGCCAGCAGTACGACTAGCGGGAGGGGGCCCTACAATGAGCAGTTCTTC.

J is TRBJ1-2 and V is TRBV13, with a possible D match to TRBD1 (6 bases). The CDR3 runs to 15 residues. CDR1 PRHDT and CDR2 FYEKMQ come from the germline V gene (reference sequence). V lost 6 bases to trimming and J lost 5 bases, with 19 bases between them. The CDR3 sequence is CASRPAGAPGYGYTF. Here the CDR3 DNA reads TGTGCCAGCAGGCCGGCAGGGGCGCCGGGATATGGCTACACCTTC.

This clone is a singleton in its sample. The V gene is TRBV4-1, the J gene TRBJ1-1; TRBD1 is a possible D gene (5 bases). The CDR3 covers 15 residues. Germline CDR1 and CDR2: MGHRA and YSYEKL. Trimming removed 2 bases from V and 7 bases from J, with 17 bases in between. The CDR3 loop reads CASSQYAGLRNEAFF. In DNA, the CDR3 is TGCGCCAGCAGCCAATACGCGGGGCTTCGGAATGAAGCTTTCTTT.

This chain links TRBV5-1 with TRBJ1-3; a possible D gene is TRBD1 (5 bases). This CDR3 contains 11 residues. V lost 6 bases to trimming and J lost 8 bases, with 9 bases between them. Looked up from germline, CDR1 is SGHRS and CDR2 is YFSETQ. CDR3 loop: CASTGGDTIYF. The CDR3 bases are TGCGCCAGCACGGGGGGAGACACCATATATTTT.

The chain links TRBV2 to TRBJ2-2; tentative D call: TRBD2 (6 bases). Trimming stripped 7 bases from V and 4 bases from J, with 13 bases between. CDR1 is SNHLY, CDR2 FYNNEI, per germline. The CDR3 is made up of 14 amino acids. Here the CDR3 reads CASKGTLRTGELFF. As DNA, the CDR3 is TGTGCCAGCAAAGGGACTCTACGCACCGGGGAGCTGTTTTTT.

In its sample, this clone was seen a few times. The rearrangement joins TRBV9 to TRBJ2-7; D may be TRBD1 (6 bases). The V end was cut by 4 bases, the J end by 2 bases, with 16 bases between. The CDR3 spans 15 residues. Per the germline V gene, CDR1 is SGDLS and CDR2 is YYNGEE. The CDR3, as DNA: TGTGCCAGCAGCACCGACAGGACCTCTACCTACGAGCAGTACTTC. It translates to CASSTDRTSTYEQYF.

The CDR3: CASSKASEENTIYF. The DNA for the CDR3 is TGTGCCAGCAGCAAAGCATCGGAGGAAAACACCATATATTTT. The chain links TRBV21-1 to TRBJ1-3. TRBV21-1 is classified as a pseudogene. The length of the CDR3 is 14 residues.

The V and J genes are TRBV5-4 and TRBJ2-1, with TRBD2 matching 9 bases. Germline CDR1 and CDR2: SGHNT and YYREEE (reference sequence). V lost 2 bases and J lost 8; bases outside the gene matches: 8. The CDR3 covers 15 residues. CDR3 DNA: TGTGCCAGCAGCTTCCCTAGCGGGGTTGACCATGAGCAGTTCTTC. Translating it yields CASSFPSGVDHEQFF. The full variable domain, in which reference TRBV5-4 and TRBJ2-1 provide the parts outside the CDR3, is ETGVTQSPTHLIKTRGQQVTLRCSSQSGHNTVSWYQQALGQGPQFIFQYYREEENGRGNFPPRFSGLQFPNYSSELNVNALELDDSALYLCASSFPSGVDHEQFFGPGTRLTVL.

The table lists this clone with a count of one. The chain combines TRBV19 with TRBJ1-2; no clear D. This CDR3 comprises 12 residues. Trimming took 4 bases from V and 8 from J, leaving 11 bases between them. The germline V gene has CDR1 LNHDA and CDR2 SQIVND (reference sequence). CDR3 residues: CASSKQTPGYTF. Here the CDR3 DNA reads TGTGCCAGTAGTAAACAGACACCAGGCTACACCTTC.

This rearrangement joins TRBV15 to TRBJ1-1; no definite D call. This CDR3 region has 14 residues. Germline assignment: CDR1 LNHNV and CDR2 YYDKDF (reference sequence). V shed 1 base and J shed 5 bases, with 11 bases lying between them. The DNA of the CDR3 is TGTGCCACCAGCAGAGTAACTCAGGCGACTGAAGCTTTCTTT. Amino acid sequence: CATSRVTQATEAFF.

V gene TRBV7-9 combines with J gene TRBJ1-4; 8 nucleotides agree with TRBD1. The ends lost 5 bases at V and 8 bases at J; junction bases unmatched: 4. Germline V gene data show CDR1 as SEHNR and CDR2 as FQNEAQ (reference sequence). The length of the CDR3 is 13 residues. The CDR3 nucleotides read TGTGCCAGCAGCAGACGGACAGGGGAAAAACTGTTTTTT. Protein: CASSRRTGEKLFF.

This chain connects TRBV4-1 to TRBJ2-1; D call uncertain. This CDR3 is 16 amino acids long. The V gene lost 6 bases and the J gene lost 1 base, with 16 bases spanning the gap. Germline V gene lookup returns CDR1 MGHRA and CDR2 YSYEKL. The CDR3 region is CASSPVSTRSYNEQFF. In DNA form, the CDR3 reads TGCGCCAGCAGTCCAGTAAGTACGCGGTCCTACAATGAGCAGTTCTTC.

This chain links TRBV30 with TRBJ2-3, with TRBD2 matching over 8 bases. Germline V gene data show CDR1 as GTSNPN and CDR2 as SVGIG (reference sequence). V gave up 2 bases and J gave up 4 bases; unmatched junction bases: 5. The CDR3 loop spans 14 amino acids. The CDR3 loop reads CAWSRTGGADTQYF. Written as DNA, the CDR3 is TGTGCCTGGAGTAGGACCGGGGGGGCAGATACGCAGTATTTT.

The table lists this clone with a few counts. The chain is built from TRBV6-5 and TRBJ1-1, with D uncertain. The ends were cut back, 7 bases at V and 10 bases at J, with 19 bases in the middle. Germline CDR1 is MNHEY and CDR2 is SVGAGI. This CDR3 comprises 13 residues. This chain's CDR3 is CASISAAGGGAFF. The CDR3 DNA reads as TGTGCCAGCATTAGTGCGGCTGGAGGTGGAGCTTTCTTT.

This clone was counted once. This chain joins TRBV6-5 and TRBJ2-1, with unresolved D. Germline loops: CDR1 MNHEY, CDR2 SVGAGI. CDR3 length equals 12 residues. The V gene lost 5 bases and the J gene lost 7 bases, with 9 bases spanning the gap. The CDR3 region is CASSPPVNEQFF. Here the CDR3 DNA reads TGTGCCAGCAGTCCCCCAGTAAATGAGCAGTTCTTC.

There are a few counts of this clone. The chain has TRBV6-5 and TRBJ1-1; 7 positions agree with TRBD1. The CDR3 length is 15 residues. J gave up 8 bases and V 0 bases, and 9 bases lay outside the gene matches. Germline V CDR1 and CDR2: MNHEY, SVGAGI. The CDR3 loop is CASSYSGTAKGEAFF. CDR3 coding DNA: TGTGCCAGCAGTTACTCGGGGACAGCCAAGGGGGAAGCTTTCTTT.

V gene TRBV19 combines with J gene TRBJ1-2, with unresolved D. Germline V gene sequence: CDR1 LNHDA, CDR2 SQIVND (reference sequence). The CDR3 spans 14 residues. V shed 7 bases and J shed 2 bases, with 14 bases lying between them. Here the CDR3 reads CASIVLVENYGYTF. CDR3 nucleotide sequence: TGTGCCAGTATAGTCTTAGTAGAGAACTATGGCTACACCTTC. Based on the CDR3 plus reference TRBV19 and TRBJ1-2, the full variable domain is DGGITQSPKYLFRKEGQNVTLSCEQNLNHDAMYWYRQDPGQGLRLIYYSQIVNDFQKGDIAEGYSVSREKKESFPLTVTSAQKNPTAFYLCASIVLVENYGYTFGSGTRLTVV.

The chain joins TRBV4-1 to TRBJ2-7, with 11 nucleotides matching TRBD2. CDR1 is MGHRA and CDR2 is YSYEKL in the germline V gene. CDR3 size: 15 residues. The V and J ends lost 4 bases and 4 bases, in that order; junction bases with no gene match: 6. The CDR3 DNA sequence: TGCGCCAGCAGCCTCCGACTAGCGGGGATGTACGAGCAGTACTTC. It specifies CASSLRLAGMYEQYF.

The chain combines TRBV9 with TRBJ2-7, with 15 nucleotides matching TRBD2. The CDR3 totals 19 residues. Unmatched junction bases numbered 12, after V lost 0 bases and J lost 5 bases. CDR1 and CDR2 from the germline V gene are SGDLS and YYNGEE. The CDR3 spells CASSVDGLAGGRWVDEQYF. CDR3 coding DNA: TGTGCCAGCAGCGTAGACGGACTAGCGGGGGGGCGGTGGGTTGACGAGCAGTACTTC.

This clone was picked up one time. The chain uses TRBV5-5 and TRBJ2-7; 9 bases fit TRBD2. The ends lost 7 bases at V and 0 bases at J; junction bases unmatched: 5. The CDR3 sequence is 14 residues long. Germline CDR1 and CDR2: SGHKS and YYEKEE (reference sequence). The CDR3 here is CASEGTSRSYEQYF. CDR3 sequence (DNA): TGTGCCAGCGAGGGGACTAGCCGCTCCTACGAGCAGTACTTC.

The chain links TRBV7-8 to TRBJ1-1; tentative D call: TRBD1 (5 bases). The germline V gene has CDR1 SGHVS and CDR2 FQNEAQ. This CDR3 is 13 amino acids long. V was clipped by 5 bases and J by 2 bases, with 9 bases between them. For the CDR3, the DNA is TGTGCCAGCAGCCCCCAGGGAAACACTGAAGCTTTCTTT. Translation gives CASSPQGNTEAFF.

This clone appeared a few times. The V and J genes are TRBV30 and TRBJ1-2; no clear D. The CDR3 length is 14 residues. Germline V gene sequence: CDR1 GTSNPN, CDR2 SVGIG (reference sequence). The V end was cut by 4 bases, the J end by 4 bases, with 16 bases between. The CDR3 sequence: CAWTPGDFGYGYTF. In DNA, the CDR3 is TGTGCCTGGACCCCGGGAGACTTCGGCTATGGCTACACCTTC.

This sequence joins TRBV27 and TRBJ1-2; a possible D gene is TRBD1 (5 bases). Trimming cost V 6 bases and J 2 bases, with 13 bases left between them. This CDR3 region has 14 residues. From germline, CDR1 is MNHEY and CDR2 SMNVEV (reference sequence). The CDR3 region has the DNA TGTGCCAGCAGGCAAGCAGGGTCGAACTATGGCTACACCTTC. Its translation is CASRQAGSNYGYTF.

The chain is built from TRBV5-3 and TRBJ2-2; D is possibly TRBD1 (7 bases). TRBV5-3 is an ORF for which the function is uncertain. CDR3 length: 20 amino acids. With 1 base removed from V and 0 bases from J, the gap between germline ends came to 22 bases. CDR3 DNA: TGTGCCAGAAGCTTGCGAGGGGGCGGGATCCCGTTAACGAACACCGGGGAGCTGTTTTTT. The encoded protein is CARSLRGGGIPLTNTGELFF.

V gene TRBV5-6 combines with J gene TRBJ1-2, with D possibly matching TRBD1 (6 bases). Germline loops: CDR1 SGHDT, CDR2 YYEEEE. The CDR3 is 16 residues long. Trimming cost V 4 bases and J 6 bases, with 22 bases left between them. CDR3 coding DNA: TGTGCCAGCAGCCAGGTAACCCTCAGGGGCCGAGATGGCTACACCTTC. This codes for CASSQVTLRGRDGYTF.

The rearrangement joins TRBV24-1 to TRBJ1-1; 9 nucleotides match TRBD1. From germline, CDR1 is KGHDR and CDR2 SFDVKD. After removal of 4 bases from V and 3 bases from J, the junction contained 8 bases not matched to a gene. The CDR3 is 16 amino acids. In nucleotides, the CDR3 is TGTGCCACCAGTGACACCGGGACAGGGATGGACACTGAAGCTTTCTTT. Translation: CATSDTGTGMDTEAFF.